These 10 T cell receptor beta chains originate from one sample sequenced in a study of shared clonotypes between healthy human individuals. Only in-frame clones appear in the TCRdb table, and some are missing; sequencing was by immunoSEQ multiplex PCR. The data show approximately 1,000,000 clones, around 78% seen once. Sequenced: memory CD4+ T cells from PBMCs. Subset noted: CD45RA-negative fraction. All receptors come from a young man in good health. Some clones in this sample may be carry-over from other donors' samples.

In this sample, this clone turned up once. The chain carries TRBV9 and TRBJ1-6; D gene ambiguous. Trimming removed 1 base at V and 7 bases at J, with 9 bases between. The CDR3 is 14 amino acids. From germline, CDR1 is SGDLS and CDR2 YYNGEE. CDR3 in amino acids: CASSVRQDNSPLHF. CDR3 in DNA: TGTGCCAGCAGCGTACGGCAGGACAATTCACCCCTCCACTTT.

The chain carries TRBV11-2 and TRBJ2-7; 8 nucleotides align to TRBD2. CDR3 length: 17 residues. From germline, CDR1 is SGHAT and CDR2 FQNNGV. The V gene end was trimmed by 7 bases and the J gene end by 4 bases; junction bases not matched to a gene: 18. The CDR3 coding sequence is TGTGCCAGCACCAACCAACTCCGCGGGACTAGTCGGTACGAGCAGTACTTC. Translated, it gives CASTNQLRGTSRYEQYF.

This clone was seen a handful of times. J is TRBJ2-7 and V is TRBV21-1; the DNA was not used to check the table's D call, TRBD1. TRBV21-1 corresponds to a pseudogene. The CDR3 is made up of 15 amino acids. The CDR3 nucleotides are TGTGCCAGCAGCAAAGAATGGACACACCGTCACGAGCAGTACTTC. It specifies CASSKEWTHRHEQYF.

This rearrangement joins TRBV2 to TRBJ1-1; TRBD1 is a possible D gene (6 bases). Per germline, CDR1 SNHLY and CDR2 FYNNEI. The CDR3 contains 16 residues. V lost 7 bases and J 1 base, leaving 19 bases between the germline ends. The chain's CDR3 is CASNPLSGGWNTEAFF. The CDR3 bases are TGTGCCAGCAACCCCCTCTCTGGGGGCTGGAACACTGAAGCTTTCTTT.

The rearrangement joins TRBV2 to TRBJ2-2, with 9 bases fitting TRBD1. Looked up from germline, CDR1 is SNHLY and CDR2 is FYNNEI. The trim removed 6 bases at V and 3 bases at J, leaving 5 bases unmatched. CDR3 size: 15 residues. The CDR3 bases are TGTGCCAGCAGGGGACAGGGTCGGGACACCGGGGAGCTGTTTTTT. This encodes CASRGQGRDTGELFF.

The V gene is TRBV27, the J gene TRBJ2-3; 7 bases agree with TRBD2. Germline values: CDR1 MNHEY, CDR2 SMNVEV (reference sequence). This CDR3 contains 14 residues. After removal of 2 bases from V and 8 bases from J, the junction contained 7 bases not matched to a gene. The CDR3 protein is CASSLRSTGGTQYF. CDR3 bases: TGTGCCAGCAGTTTAAGGAGTACGGGGGGTACGCAGTATTTT.

This chain uses TRBV5-1 with TRBJ2-7; possible D gene TRBD2, 6 bases. This CDR3 comprises 16 residues. Germline CDR1 is SGHRS and CDR2 is YFSETQ. With 0 bases removed from V and 2 bases from J, the gap between germline ends came to 15 bases. CDR3 nucleotides: TGCGCCAGCAGCTTGGCCTTTTCGGGAGCTCCCTACGAGCAGTACTTC. Protein product: CASSLAFSGAPYEQYF.

This rearrangement joins TRBV5-1 to TRBJ2-3; D is unclear. The CDR3 covers 14 residues. The germline V gene encodes CDR1 SGHRS and CDR2 YFSETQ. Trimming shortened V by 0 bases and J by 5 bases, and 10 bases separated the two germline ends. CDR3 residues: CASSLDGVVDTQYF. The CDR3 nucleotides are TGCGCCAGCAGCTTGGACGGCGTTGTAGATACGCAGTATTTT.

Turning to this clone: An end of the junction differs from the germline gene, which may be a read error. The chain couples TRBV15 to TRBJ2-7, with TRBD2 as a possible D gene (5 bases). Germline values: CDR1 LNHNV, CDR2 YYDKDF (reference sequence). This CDR3 region has 13 residues. CDR3 protein: CATSRENDGKCHF. CDR3 nucleotide sequence: TGTGCCACCAGCAGAGAGAATGACGGGAAATGTCACTTC.

The genes are TRBV7-2 and TRBJ2-5; 11 bases are shared with TRBD2. Germline CDR1 reads SGHTA; CDR2 reads FQGNSA. The CDR3 contains 14 residues. The V and J ends lost 6 bases and 3 bases, in that order; junction bases with no gene match: 3. Written as DNA, the CDR3 is TGTGCCAGCAGTATGGGACTAGCGGAAGAGACCCAGTACTTC. It codes for CASSMGLAEETQYF.